The next 16 T cell receptor beta chains were all read from a single sample in a study of T cells after yellow fever vaccination. A single record per CDR3 protein comes from TCRdb applying MiXCR to the 5' RACE reads. The sample comprises under 600,000 distinct CDR3 sequences, 20% to 25% of which are singletons, and about a sixth rests with the top ten. This sample comprised PBMCs, obtained about 21 days after the first yellow fever vaccination. These receptors were taken from a man between 18 and 35 years old who received the YFV17D yellow fever vaccine.

This chain connects TRBV5-1 to TRBJ2-1; D ambiguous. Germline assignment: CDR1 SGHRS and CDR2 YFSETQ. The CDR3 runs 16 residues. Deletions cut 1 base from V and 6 bases from J, with 17 bases between. CDR3: CASSLFVGPMANEQFF. The DNA for the CDR3 is TGCGCCAGCAGCTTGTTCGTAGGCCCCATGGCCAATGAGCAGTTCTTC.

V gene TRBV7-2 combines with J gene TRBJ2-5, with TRBD2 identical over 11 bases. The CDR3 consists of 14 residues. V dropped 8 bases and J dropped 4; count of bases not matched to a gene: 6. Per germline, CDR1 SGHTA and CDR2 FQGNSA. The CDR3 is CASVRLAGTETQYF. The CDR3 DNA sequence: TGTGCCAGCGTACGACTAGCGGGGACAGAGACCCAGTACTTC.

Only one count was recorded for this clonotype. The chain links TRBV7-9 to TRBJ1-5, with TRBD1 identical over 11 bases. The V and J ends lost 2 bases and 1 base, in that order; junction bases with no gene match: 4. Germline V gene data show CDR1 as SEHNR and CDR2 as FQNEAQ (reference sequence). CDR3 length equals 17 residues. CDR3 sequence: CASSLNRDRGSNQPQHF. The CDR3 DNA is TGTGCCAGCAGCTTAAACCGGGACAGGGGGAGCAATCAGCCCCAGCATTTT.

In its sample, this clonotype was seen once. The V and J genes are TRBV5-4 and TRBJ2-3, with 12 bases lining up with TRBD2. Germline loops: CDR1 SGHNT, CDR2 YYREEE (reference sequence). This CDR3 comprises 18 residues. J lost 0 bases, V lost 1 base, and 6 bases had no gene match. This CDR3 reads CASSLKLAGGQSTDTQYF. CDR3 coding DNA: TGTGCCAGCAGCTTGAAGCTAGCGGGGGGGCAAAGCACAGATACGCAGTATTTT.

This chain connects TRBV10-3 to TRBJ1-2; D might be TRBD1 (5 bases). Trimming cost V 0 bases and J 4 bases, with 9 bases left between them. There are 14 residues in the CDR3. Germline V gene sequence: CDR1 ENHRY, CDR2 SYGVKD. CDR3 sequence: CAISESPGIYGYTF. CDR3 DNA: TGTGCCATCAGTGAGTCACCAGGGATCTATGGCTACACCTTC.

J is TRBJ2-1 and V is TRBV5-1, with D maybe TRBD2 (6 bases). Trimming took 0 bases from V and 3 from J, leaving 10 bases between them. Germline V CDR1 and CDR2: SGHRS, YFSETQ. The CDR3 has 15 amino acids. The CDR3, as DNA: TGCGCCAGCAGCTTGGGCGGGGTTCTCTACAATGAGCAGTTCTTC. Translated: CASSLGGVLYNEQFF.

This clonotype was seen more than once but under ten times. The chain has TRBV5-1 and TRBJ2-7; 11 bases are shared with TRBD1. Germline trimming cut 4 bases from V and 4 bases from J; bases unmatched to any gene: 4. The V gene's germline CDR1 is SGHRS and CDR2 YFSETQ. CDR3 length equals 14 residues. CDR3 in amino acids: CASSPGDRGYEQYV. The CDR3 nucleotides are TGCGCCAGCAGCCCTGGGGACAGGGGGTACGAGCAGTACGTC.

This clonotype was detected only a few times. The gene calls are TRBV5-6 and TRBJ2-5; TRBD2 matches 8 bases. The trim removed 1 base at V and 5 bases at J, leaving 7 bases unmatched. Germline V gene sequence: CDR1 SGHDT, CDR2 YYEEEE. The CDR3 is 15 residues long. CDR3 sequence reads: CASSLIGTSRETQYF. DNA for the CDR3: TGTGCCAGCAGCTTGATTGGGACTAGTAGGGAGACCCAGTACTTC.

The DNA of the CDR3 is TGTGCCAGCAGCCCCAGCGGGGGGTATTCCAAAAACATTCAGTACTTC. Its protein product is CASSPSGGYSKNIQYF. The V and J genes are TRBV7-6 and TRBJ2-4, with 9 bases lining up with TRBD2. This CDR3 has 16 amino acids. Germline values: CDR1 SGHVS, CDR2 FNYEAQ. Trimming took 5 bases from V and 2 from J; bases not matched to a gene: 7.

This clonotype was counted many times. V is TRBV5-4 and J is TRBJ2-1; 11 nucleotides align to TRBD2. The V gene end was trimmed by 4 bases and the J gene end by 4 bases; junction bases not matched to a gene: 13. CDR1 and CDR2 from the germline V gene are SGHNT and YYREEE (reference sequence). The CDR3 consists of 18 residues. CDR3 coding DNA: TGTGCCAGCAGCGTTGGAACTAGCGGGGGCCAACGGTACAATGAGCAGTTCTTC. Translating it yields CASSVGTSGGQRYNEQFF.

The V call is TRBV7-2, the J call TRBJ2-5; TRBD1 matches 7 bases. Germline CDR1 is SGHTA and CDR2 is FQGNSA. This CDR3 is built from 16 residues. Trimming at V came to 1 base and at J to 6 bases, leaving 11 bases not matched to a gene. The CDR3 loop is CASSLGAGGMDKTQYF. The CDR3 region has the DNA TGTGCCAGCAGCTTAGGAGCAGGGGGAATGGATAAGACCCAGTACTTC.

The chain couples TRBV12-3 or TRBV12-4 to TRBJ2-7; TRBD1 is a possible D gene (6 bases). Trimming cost V 5 bases and J 0 bases, with 8 bases left between them. This CDR3 spans 13 amino acids. The CDR3 DNA reads TGTGCCAGCAGTGGACAGACCTCCTACGAGCAGTACTTC. Translated: CASSGQTSYEQYF.

This clonotype showed up just a few times. This chain connects TRBV5-5 to TRBJ2-5; D unclear. The CDR3 is 14 amino acids. Germline CDR1 and CDR2: SGHKS and YYEKEE (reference sequence). The V and J ends lost 3 bases and 2 bases respectively, with 11 bases between them. The DNA of the CDR3 is TGTGCCAGCAGCTACCGTAGTACTCAAGAGACCCAGTACTTC. Translating gives CASSYRSTQETQYF.

This clonotype was seen many times. This sequence joins TRBV20-1 and TRBJ2-6; 7 nucleotides match TRBD1. CDR1 and CDR2 from the germline V gene are DFQATT and SNEGSKA (reference sequence). The CDR3 totals 15 residues. V gave up 6 bases and J gave up 0 bases; unmatched junction bases: 5. The CDR3 protein is CSARDSRSGANVLTF. The CDR3, as DNA: TGCAGTGCCCGGGACAGCCGCTCTGGGGCCAACGTCCTGACTTTC.

This clonotype turned up a few times. The chain couples TRBV12-3 or TRBV12-4 to TRBJ2-5; D gene uncertain. There are 13 residues in the CDR3. Trimming removed 6 bases at V and 5 bases at J, with 13 bases between. In DNA, the CDR3 is TGTGCCAGCAGGAACCGTCTAGAGGAGACCCAGTACTTC. Translated, it gives CASRNRLEETQYF.

The V and J genes are TRBV4-3 and TRBJ2-1, with TRBD2 as a possible D gene (6 bases). CDR1 and CDR2 (germline): LGHNA, YSLEER. V lost 4 bases, J lost 9 bases, and 16 bases lay in between. The CDR3 totals 14 residues. DNA for the CDR3: TGCGCCAGCAGCCGGAGTTACGGGGGTGGTGAGCAGTTCTTC. It codes for CASSRSYGGGEQFF.